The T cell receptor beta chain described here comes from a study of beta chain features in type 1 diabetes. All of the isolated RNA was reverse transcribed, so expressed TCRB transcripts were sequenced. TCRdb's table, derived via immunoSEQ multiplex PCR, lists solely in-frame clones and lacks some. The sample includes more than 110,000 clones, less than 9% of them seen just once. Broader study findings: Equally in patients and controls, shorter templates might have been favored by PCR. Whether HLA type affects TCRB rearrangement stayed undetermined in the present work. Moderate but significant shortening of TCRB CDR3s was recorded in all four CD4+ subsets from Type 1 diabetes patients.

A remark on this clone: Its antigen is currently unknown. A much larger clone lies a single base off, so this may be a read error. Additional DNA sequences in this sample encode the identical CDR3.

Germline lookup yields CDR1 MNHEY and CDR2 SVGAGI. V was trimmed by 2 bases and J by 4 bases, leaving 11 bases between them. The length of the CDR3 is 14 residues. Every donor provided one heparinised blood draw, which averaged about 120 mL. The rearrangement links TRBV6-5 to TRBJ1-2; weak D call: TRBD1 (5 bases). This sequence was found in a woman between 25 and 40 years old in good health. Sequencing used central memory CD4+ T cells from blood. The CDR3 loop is CASSYNRDSYGYTF. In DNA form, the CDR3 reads TGTGCCAGCAGTTACAACCGAGACAGCTATGGCTACACCTTC.